Sequencing of this TCR beta chain was carried out in a study of Graves' ophthalmopathy and Graves' hyperthyroidism. Overall study: Peripheral blood was obtained at first diagnosis, ahead of any treatment.

J was trimmed by 8 bases and V by 6 bases; bases with no gene match: 15. CDR3 length equals 15 residues. Germline V gene lookup returns CDR1 DFQATT and CDR2 SNEGSKA (reference sequence). General study points: Discriminating ophthalmopathy from stable hyperthyroidism, a 13-signature model attained a sensitivity of under 90% and a specificity of around 77%.

Using RNA transcripts, the TCR beta CDR3 regions were amplified. Following a first-round RT-PCR that used HTBI primers, a second-round multiplex PCR was carried out. TCRdb used MiXCR to reprocess the multiplex PCR reads, holding one entry per CDR3 protein. Of 400,000 to 450,000 distinct CDR3 sequences listed, roughly 21% are singletons. This clonotype was seen repeatedly, ten times or more. Its antigen remains unidentified. This TCR came from a young woman with stable Graves' hyperthyroidism. The chain has TRBV20-1 and TRBJ1-2; 10 nucleotides agree with TRBD1. Source material: peripheral blood. CDR3 residues: CSAQDGQGGFLGYTF. Written as DNA, the CDR3 is TGCAGTGCCCAAGACGGACAGGGGGGTTTCCTAGGCTACACCTTC.